This TCR beta chain derives from a study of T cells in Graves' hyperthyroidism and ophthalmopathy. General study results and limits: Separating ophthalmopathy from stable hyperthyroidism was achieved by a 13 V-J model. Clonotypes that were expanded in thyroid above 0.001 mostly appeared in blood too.

There were TCR beta CDR3 regions amplified from RNA transcripts. HTBI primers drove first-round RT-PCR of the TCR CDR3. TCRdb re-called the multiplex PCR reads through MiXCR, storing one row per CDR3 protein. The profile shows about 530,000 distinct CDR3 sequences, over 15% of them singletons. The cohort's ophthalmopathy patients, a group with duration under 3 months, had a Clinical Activity Score of at least 3 and a NOSPECS grade of at least 4. Clinical symptoms, serum thyroxine and TRAb, thyroid ultrasound and orbital computed tomography together formed the diagnostic basis. CDR1 LNHNV and CDR2 YYDKDF come from the germline V gene (reference sequence). The V end was cut by 1 base, the J end by 3 bases, with 5 bases between. The CDR3 sequence is 13 residues long. As regards this clonotype: As yet, its antigen is unknown.

This sequence originates from a woman between 18 and 29 years old with Graves' ophthalmopathy. The chain uses TRBV15 and TRBJ2-3; D unclear. The sequenced sample was blood. The CDR3 region is CATSRGYTDTQYF. DNA for the CDR3: TGTGCCACCAGCAGAGGATATACAGATACGCAGTATTTT.